The 29 T cell receptor beta chains listed next were all sequenced from one sample in a study of PD-1 blockade in classical Hodgkin lymphoma. Following autologous stem cell transplantation, relapse occurred in every patient, and exposure to brentuximab vedotin varied. Sequencing used immunoSEQ multiplex PCR; TCRdb keeps in-frame clones, though not all of them. The sample records about 37,000 clones, 76% being singletons. Sequences were derived from peripheral blood mononuclear cells (PBMCs), sampled before the second cycle of nivolumab. These receptor sequences come from a human donor with classical Hodgkin lymphoma.

As to this clone: One end of the junction fails to match germline, which may point to a read error. The chain combines TRBV15 with TRBJ2-4; 7 positions agree with TRBD2. This CDR3 is 16 amino acids long. The germline CDR1 and CDR2 sequences are LNHNV and YYDKDF (reference sequence). This CDR3 reads CATSRELRGVPGIRYF. CDR3 sequence (DNA): TGTGCCACCAGCAGAGAGCTTCGGGGGGTCCCAGGTATTCGGTACTTC. Full variable domain (missing parts from reference TRBV15 and TRBJ2-4): DAMVIQNPRYQVTQFGKPVTLSCSQTLNHNVMYWYQQKSSQAPKLLFHYYDKDFNNEADTPDNFQSRRPNTSFCFLDIRSPGLGDTAMYLCATSRELRGVPGIRYFGAGTRLSVL.

The chain couples TRBV27 to TRBJ2-3, with 8 nucleotides matching TRBD2. The junction had 14 bases not matched to a gene; V was cut back by 6 bases and J by 6 bases. Looked up from germline, CDR1 is MNHEY and CDR2 is SMNVEV (reference sequence). This CDR3 comprises 16 residues. CDR3 in amino acids: CASSPRGAGAADTQYF. The CDR3 DNA reads as TGTGCCAGCAGCCCCAGAGGAGCGGGGGCTGCTGATACGCAGTATTTT.

V usage is TRBV15 and J usage is TRBJ2-3; D could derive from TRBD1 or TRBD2 (5 bases each). Trimming removed 0 bases at V and 0 bases at J, with 13 bases between. The germline V gene encodes CDR1 LNHNV and CDR2 YYDKDF (reference sequence). The CDR3 is made up of 17 amino acids. CDR3 nucleotides: TGTGCCACCAGCAGAGATGGGACGGGCCGTAGCACAGATACGCAGTATTTT. Protein product: CATSRDGTGRSTDTQYF.

J is TRBJ2-7 and V is TRBV7-6, with 7 bases identical to TRBD1. The V gene's germline CDR1 is SGHVS and CDR2 FNYEAQ. The CDR3 extends over 15 amino acids. Trimming took 4 bases from V and 3 from J; bases not matched to a gene: 9. CDR3 DNA: TGTGCCAGCAGCTCGAATCCGGGACAGCTCTACGAGCAGTACTTC. Translated, it gives CASSSNPGQLYEQYF. Filled out from reference TRBV7-6 and TRBJ2-7, the complete variable domain reads GAGVSQSPRYKVTKRGQDVALRCDPISGHVSLYWYRQALGQGPEFLTYFNYEAQQDKSGLPNDRFSAERPEGSISTLTIQRTEQRDSAMYRCASSSNPGQLYEQYFGPGTRLTVT.

The rearrangement uses TRBV2 and TRBJ2-7; D is possibly TRBD2 (7 bases). Germline CDR1 reads SNHLY; CDR2 reads FYNNEI. V was cut by 4 bases and J by 2 bases, with 18 bases left in between. There are 16 residues in the CDR3. The CDR3 DNA follows: TGTGCCAGCAGTGCCGAGGGGGGGGCGGACCCCTACGAGCAGTACTTC. It yields the protein CASSAEGGADPYEQYF.

This clone was recorded once. DNA of the CDR3: TGTGCCAGCAGCACTTACTTATCTCGACAAAGTCGGGCCAACGTCCTGACTTTC. Translating it yields CASSTYLSRQSRANVLTF. This sequence joins TRBV11-3 and TRBJ2-6; D uncertain. With 5 bases removed from V and 5 bases from J, the gap between germline ends came to 22 bases. Germline V gene lookup returns CDR1 SGHNT and CDR2 YENEEA. CDR3 length: 18 amino acids.

This chain joins TRBV4-2 and TRBJ1-2; D perhaps matches TRBD1 (6 bases). This CDR3 is built from 16 residues. Trimming left V 4 bases short and J 2 bases short, with 17 bases between. Looked up from germline, CDR1 is LGHNA and CDR2 is YNFKEQ. The CDR3 spells CASSPPGVGSNYGYTF. The CDR3, as DNA: TGTGCCAGCAGCCCCCCAGGGGTGGGGTCAAACTATGGCTACACCTTC.

This chain joins TRBV4-2 and TRBJ2-3, with D possibly being TRBD1 or TRBD2 (6 bases each). Germline V gives CDR1 LGHNA, CDR2 YNFKEQ. V lost 0 bases, J lost 6 bases, and 16 bases lay in between. The CDR3 totals 16 residues. The chain's CDR3 is CASSQEGNGGGDTQYF. The CDR3 DNA follows: TGTGCCAGCAGCCAAGAGGGGAACGGAGGGGGGGATACGCAGTATTTT.

This sequence joins TRBV19 and TRBJ2-1; maybe TRBD2 (6 bases). This CDR3 spans 15 amino acids. The V gene's germline CDR1 is LNHDA and CDR2 SQIVND (reference sequence). V lost 2 bases to trimming and J lost 6 bases, with 14 bases between them. Here the CDR3 reads CASSISWAGPNEQFF. CDR3 bases: TGTGCCAGTAGTATAAGTTGGGCGGGACCCAATGAGCAGTTCTTC.

The chain joins TRBV19 to TRBJ2-3; D is ambiguous. The CDR3 totals 13 residues. CDR1 and CDR2 (germline): LNHDA, SQIVND (reference sequence). V lost 7 bases to trimming and J lost 3 bases, with 11 bases between them. DNA of the CDR3: TGTGCCAGTACCCCCTCGCGAACAGATACGCAGTATTTT. Its protein is CASTPSRTDTQYF.

The chain links TRBV30 to TRBJ2-7; possible D gene TRBD2, 6 bases. This CDR3 comprises 12 residues. Germline V gives CDR1 GTSNPN, CDR2 SVGIG (reference sequence). V was clipped by 4 bases and J by 5 bases, with 12 bases between them. Here the CDR3 reads CAWKWGVHEQYF. As DNA, the CDR3 is TGTGCCTGGAAGTGGGGGGTGCACGAGCAGTACTTC.

The chain has TRBV18 and TRBJ2-7, with TRBD1 matching 7 bases. Germline CDR1 is KGHSH and CDR2 is LQKENI. The V gene end was trimmed by 7 bases and the J gene end by 6 bases; junction bases not matched to a gene: 9. The CDR3 has 13 amino acids. DNA for the CDR3: TGTGCCAGCTGCCCAGGAGCAGGGGGCGAGCAGTACTTC. It codes for CASCPGAGGEQYF.

This clone occurred once. The J gene is TRBJ1-1, the V gene TRBV2; D not certain. This CDR3 is 10 amino acids long. Germline V gene lookup returns CDR1 SNHLY and CDR2 FYNNEI. V lost 5 bases to trimming and J lost 8 bases, with 6 bases between them. For the CDR3, the DNA is TGTGCCAGCAGTCTAGGGGAAGCTTTCTTT. Translating gives CASSLGEAFF.

The chain uses TRBV15 and TRBJ1-3; no firm D call. The CDR3 runs to 14 residues. The ends were cut back, 1 base at V and 0 bases at J, with 4 bases in the middle. Germline V CDR1 and CDR2: LNHNV, YYDKDF (reference sequence). CDR3 bases: TGTGCCACCAGCAGAGCTTTCTCTGGAAACACCATATATTTT. It translates to CATSRAFSGNTIYF.

The genes are TRBV10-2 and TRBJ1-1; perhaps TRBD1 as D (6 bases). Germline CDR1 and CDR2: WSHSY and SAAADI. The CDR3 is 13 amino acids. V shed 6 bases and J shed 3 bases, with 11 bases lying between them. The CDR3: CASRAGADTEAFF. CDR3 nucleotides: TGCGCCAGCAGAGCAGGGGCGGACACTGAAGCTTTCTTT.

The chain uses TRBV19 and TRBJ2-1, with a weak D call TRBD1 (5 bases). Germline V gene lookup returns CDR1 LNHDA and CDR2 SQIVND (reference sequence). The CDR3 loop spans 14 amino acids. V lost 5 bases to trimming and J lost 9 bases, with 17 bases between them. Here the CDR3 DNA reads TGTGCCAGTAGTCCCCTGAGCAGGGCAGGTGAGCAGTTCTTC. It translates to CASSPLSRAGEQFF.

The rearrangement uses TRBV4-1 and TRBJ2-3; D remains unclear. The CDR3 is made up of 14 amino acids. Trimming cost V 3 bases and J 2 bases, with 9 bases left between them. The germline gives CDR1 MGHRA, CDR2 YSYEKL. In DNA form, the CDR3 reads TGCGCCAGCAGCCACCTGGAATTCACAGATACGCAGTATTTT. Encoded protein: CASSHLEFTDTQYF.

The chain couples TRBV30 to TRBJ2-6; D gene unclear. This CDR3 has 12 amino acids. Trimming left V 5 bases short and J 5 bases short, with 7 bases between. CDR1 GTSNPN and CDR2 SVGIG come from the germline V gene (reference sequence). CDR3 in DNA: TGTGCCTGGGACCCCAGGGCCAACGTCCTGACTTTC. Its translation is CAWDPRANVLTF.

J is TRBJ1-1 and V is TRBV27, with D hard to call. Germline V CDR1 and CDR2: MNHEY, SMNVEV (reference sequence). This CDR3 region has 15 residues. V was shortened by 4 bases and J by 0 bases, with 12 bases between the two germline ends. The CDR3 sequence: CASSSLKNLNTEAFF. The DNA for the CDR3 is TGTGCCAGCAGTTCCCTCAAGAACTTGAACACTGAAGCTTTCTTT.

This chain links TRBV5-6 with TRBJ2-7, with TRBD1 identical over 11 bases. The CDR3 totals 15 residues. Germline CDR1 SGHDT, CDR2 YYEEEE. V shed 4 bases, J shed 3 bases, and the junction held 6 bases outside the gene matches. The CDR3 reads CASSPRDRGFYEQYF. DNA of the CDR3: TGTGCCAGCAGCCCCCGGGACAGGGGGTTCTACGAGCAGTACTTC.

This clone came up a few times. The V call is TRBV2, the J call TRBJ1-3, with 10 bases fitting TRBD1. Germline V gene lookup returns CDR1 SNHLY and CDR2 FYNNEI. V lost 5 bases to trimming and J lost 0 bases; unmatched junction nucleotides: 10. The CDR3 totals 18 residues. For the CDR3, the DNA is TGTGCCAGCAGTAAGGGGACAGGGGCCCTTTACTCTGGAAACACCATATATTTT. Translation gives CASSKGTGALYSGNTIYF. Variable domain in full (rest from reference TRBV2 and TRBJ1-3): EPEVTQTPSHQVTQMGQEVILRCVPISNHLYFYWYRQILGQKVEFLVSFYNNEISEKSEIFDDQFSVERPDGSNFTLKIRSTKLEDSAMYFCASSKGTGALYSGNTIYFGEGSWLTVV.

The J gene is TRBJ2-7, the V gene TRBV27; D gene uncertain. V lost 3 bases, J lost 5 bases, and 14 bases lay in between. In germline, CDR1 is MNHEY, CDR2 SMNVEV (reference sequence). The CDR3 runs 14 residues. CDR3 in DNA: TGTGCCAGCAGTTTGTCGCAGGCGAGCGACGAGCAGTACTTC. Residues: CASSLSQASDEQYF.

This chain connects TRBV7-8 to TRBJ1-1; D is ambiguous. Germline assignment: CDR1 SGHVS and CDR2 FQNEAQ. Trimming took 1 base from V and 1 from J, leaving 4 bases between them. The CDR3 is made up of 13 amino acids. CDR3 sequence reads: CASSLGQNTEAFF. The CDR3 DNA reads TGTGCCAGCAGCTTAGGACAGAACACTGAAGCTTTCTTT.

This chain joins TRBV23-1 and TRBJ1-5, with 7 bases fitting TRBD1. TRBV23-1 carries the ORF label, with uncertain function. This CDR3 region has 19 residues. The V and J ends lost 7 bases and 0 bases, in that order; junction bases with no gene match: 18. Here the CDR3 DNA reads TGCGCCAGCAACCCAAGGGGGCCACAGCGGCTATATAGCAATCAGCCCCAGCATTTT. Residues: CASNPRGPQRLYSNQPQHF.

This clone was seen a few times. The chain combines TRBV10-3 with TRBJ1-1; perhaps TRBD1 as D (6 bases). This CDR3 contains 15 residues. Trimming left V 4 bases short and J 2 bases short, with 14 bases between. Germline V CDR1 and CDR2: ENHRY, SYGVKD. CDR3 DNA: TGTGCCATCAGTGTTACAGGGAAGAGCAACACTGAAGCTTTCTTT. Protein sequence: CAISVTGKSNTEAFF.

The chain recombines TRBV7-2 with TRBJ2-1; D possibly corresponds to TRBD1 (6 bases). The germline V gene has CDR1 SGHTA and CDR2 FQGNSA. The CDR3 runs 15 residues. V dropped 5 bases and J dropped 5 bases, with 16 bases sitting between them. CDR3 DNA sequence: TGTGCCAGCAGCCGGAGGCAGGGGACGAACAATGAGCAGTTCTTC. This codes for CASSRRQGTNNEQFF.

The rearrangement links TRBV27 to TRBJ2-3, with 8 positions matching TRBD1. Germline V gives CDR1 MNHEY, CDR2 SMNVEV (reference sequence). The CDR3 length is 16 residues. V lost 2 bases, J lost 4 bases, and 8 bases stayed unmatched. The CDR3 DNA follows: TGTGCCAGCAGTTTACGGGACAGGCTAGGCCCAGATACGCAGTATTTT. It encodes CASSLRDRLGPDTQYF.

The chain employs TRBV19 and TRBJ1-1; perhaps TRBD1 as D (5 bases). The CDR3 loop spans 15 amino acids. V lost 4 bases and J lost 0, with 12 bases in between. Germline V gives CDR1 LNHDA, CDR2 SQIVND (reference sequence). The CDR3 DNA reads TGTGCCAGTAGTAACGCAGGGAATCTGAACACTGAAGCTTTCTTT. Amino acids: CASSNAGNLNTEAFF.

This sequence joins TRBV2 and TRBJ1-4; D may be TRBD1 (6 bases). Germline-derived CDR1 and CDR2 are SNHLY and FYNNEI. Trimming left V 3 bases short and J 7 bases short, with 12 bases between. This CDR3 spans 14 amino acids. The CDR3 loop reads CASSDWGASEKLFF. Here the CDR3 DNA reads TGTGCCAGCAGTGATTGGGGGGCGAGTGAAAAACTGTTTTTT.